This T cell receptor (beta chain) was recovered during a study of cytomegalovirus exposure and HLA in healthy donors. In the PCR, 60 Vbeta and 13 Jbeta primers were used. Clones were read by immunoSEQ multiplex PCR, and TCRdb kept only the in-frame ones, dropping some. Of 150,000 to 200,000 clones detected, 80% to 85% appear once; the ten largest clones hold approximately 6.5%. This clone was found once. The receptor comes from a woman aged 45-65 years in good health and CMV-seropositive. Material: PBMCs.

The CDR3 spells CAISEGGQGNQPQHF. The CDR3 region has the DNA TGTGCCATCAGTGAGGGGGGACAGGGAAACCAGCCCCAGCATTTT. The chain recombines TRBV10-3 with TRBJ1-5, with 9 nucleotides matching TRBD1. The CDR3 contains 15 residues. Germline V CDR1 and CDR2: ENHRY, SYGVKD. J lost 7 bases, V lost 2 bases, and 6 bases had no gene match.